This T cell receptor (beta chain) originates from a study of blood T cell repertoires in COVID-19. This clone came up a few times. Trimming pared 4 bases from V and 0 bases from J, leaving 18 bases between. CDR1 SGHNT and CDR2 YYREEE come from the germline V gene (reference sequence). The CDR3 contains 17 residues. Measured with immunoSEQ multiplex PCR; TCRdb has only the in-frame clones, and not every one. The sample has about 200,000 clones, around 80% seen once. The sequence came from a woman of 80 years or more with active or convalescent COVID-19. The V and J genes are TRBV5-4 and TRBJ2-3; perhaps TRBD2 as D (6 bases). Sequenced: peripheral blood. CDR3 in amino acids: CASSGDSRWGSTDTQYF. In DNA form, the CDR3 reads TGTGCCAGCAGCGGGGACTCCCGTTGGGGAAGCACAGATACGCAGTATTTT.